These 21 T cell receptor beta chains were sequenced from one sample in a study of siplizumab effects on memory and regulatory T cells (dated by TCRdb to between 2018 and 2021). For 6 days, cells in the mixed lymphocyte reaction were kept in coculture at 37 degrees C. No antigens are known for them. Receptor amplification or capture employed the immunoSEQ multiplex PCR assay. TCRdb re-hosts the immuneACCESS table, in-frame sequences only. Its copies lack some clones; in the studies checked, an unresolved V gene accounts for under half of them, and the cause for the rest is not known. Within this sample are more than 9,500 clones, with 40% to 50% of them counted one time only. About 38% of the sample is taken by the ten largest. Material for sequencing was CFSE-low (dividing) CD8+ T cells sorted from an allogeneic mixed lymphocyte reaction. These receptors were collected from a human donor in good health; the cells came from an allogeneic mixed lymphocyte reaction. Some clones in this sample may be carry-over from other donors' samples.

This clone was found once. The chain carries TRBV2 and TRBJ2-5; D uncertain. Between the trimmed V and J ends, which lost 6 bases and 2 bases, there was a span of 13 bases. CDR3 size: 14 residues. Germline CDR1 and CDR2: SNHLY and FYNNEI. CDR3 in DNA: TGTGCCAGCAGCGGTCCTCCCATACAAGAGACCCAGTACTTC. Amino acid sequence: CASSGPPIQETQYF.

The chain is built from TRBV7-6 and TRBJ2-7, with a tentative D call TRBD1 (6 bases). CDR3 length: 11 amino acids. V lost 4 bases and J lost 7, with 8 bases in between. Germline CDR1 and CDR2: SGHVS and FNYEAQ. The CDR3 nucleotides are TGTGCCAGCAGCTCTACAGGGGAGCAGTACTTC. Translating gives CASSSTGEQYF.

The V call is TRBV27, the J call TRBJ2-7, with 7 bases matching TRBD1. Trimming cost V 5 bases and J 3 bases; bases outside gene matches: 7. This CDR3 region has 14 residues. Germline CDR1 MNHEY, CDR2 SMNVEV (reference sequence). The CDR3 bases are TGTGCCAGCAGTGATAGGGGGCTGAACTACGAGCAGTACTTC. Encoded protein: CASSDRGLNYEQYF.

CDR3: CASSLSPGGMVETQYF. CDR3 sequence (DNA): TGTGCCAGCAGTTTATCGCCAGGGGGGATGGTGGAGACCCAGTACTTC. The chain uses TRBV27 and TRBJ2-5; a weak D match, TRBD1 (7 bases). Trimming shortened V by 0 bases and J by 5 bases, and 16 bases separated the two germline ends. CDR3 size: 16 residues. Looked up from germline, CDR1 is MNHEY and CDR2 is SMNVEV (reference sequence).

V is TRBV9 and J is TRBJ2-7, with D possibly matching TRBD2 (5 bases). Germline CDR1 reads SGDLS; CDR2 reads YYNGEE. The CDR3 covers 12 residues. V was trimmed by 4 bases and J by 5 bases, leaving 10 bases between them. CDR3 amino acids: CASSPNGNEQYF. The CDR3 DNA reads TGTGCCAGCAGCCCTAACGGGAACGAGCAGTACTTC.

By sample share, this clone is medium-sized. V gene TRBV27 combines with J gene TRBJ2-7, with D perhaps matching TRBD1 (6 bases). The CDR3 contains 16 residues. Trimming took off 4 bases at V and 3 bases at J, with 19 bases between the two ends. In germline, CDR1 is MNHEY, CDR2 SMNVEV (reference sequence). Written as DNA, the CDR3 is TGTGCCAGCAGTTCCTGGGCCCAGGGGCGAGTCTACGAGCAGTACTTC. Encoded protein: CASSSWAQGRVYEQYF.

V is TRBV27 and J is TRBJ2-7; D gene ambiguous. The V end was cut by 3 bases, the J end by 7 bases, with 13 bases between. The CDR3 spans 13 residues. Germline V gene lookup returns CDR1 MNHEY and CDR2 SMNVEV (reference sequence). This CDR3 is CASSLRQLGEQYF. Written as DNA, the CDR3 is TGTGCCAGCAGTTTGAGGCAGCTGGGGGAGCAGTACTTC.

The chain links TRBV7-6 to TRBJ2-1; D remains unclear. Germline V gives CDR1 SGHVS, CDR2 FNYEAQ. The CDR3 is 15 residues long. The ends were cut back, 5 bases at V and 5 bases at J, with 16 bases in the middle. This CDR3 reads CASSAGAGVNNEQFF. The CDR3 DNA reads TGTGCCAGCAGCGCCGGTGCAGGTGTCAACAATGAGCAGTTCTTC.

DNA for the CDR3: TGTGCCAGCAGCTTAGACGAGGGAGGGTACGAGCAGTACTTC. It codes for CASSLDEGGYEQYF. This chain joins TRBV13 and TRBJ2-7; 7 positions agree with TRBD2. The V and J ends lost 1 base and 4 bases, in that order; junction bases with no gene match: 4. Germline V CDR1 and CDR2: PRHDT, FYEKMQ (reference sequence). The CDR3 extends over 14 amino acids.

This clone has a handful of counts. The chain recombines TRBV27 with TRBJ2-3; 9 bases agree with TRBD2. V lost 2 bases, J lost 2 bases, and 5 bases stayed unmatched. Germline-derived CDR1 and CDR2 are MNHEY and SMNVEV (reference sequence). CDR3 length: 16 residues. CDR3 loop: CASSLRLAEYTDTQYF. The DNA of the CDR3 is TGTGCCAGCAGTTTAAGACTAGCGGAGTACACAGATACGCAGTATTTT.

The CDR3: CASSWNRGDGYTF. CDR3 nucleotide sequence: TGTGCCAGCAGCTGGAACAGGGGAGATGGCTACACCTTC. The chain carries TRBV7-8 and TRBJ1-2, with 7 bases that match TRBD1. Trimming took 4 bases from V and 6 from J; bases not matched to a gene: 5. CDR3 length equals 13 residues. Germline V gene data show CDR1 as SGHVS and CDR2 as FQNEAQ.

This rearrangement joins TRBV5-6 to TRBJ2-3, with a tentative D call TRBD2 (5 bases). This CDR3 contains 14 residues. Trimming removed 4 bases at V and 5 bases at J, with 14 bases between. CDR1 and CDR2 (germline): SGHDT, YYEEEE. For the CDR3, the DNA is TGTGCCAGCAGCCCGGACCTGGCGGGAGATACGCAGTATTTT. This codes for CASSPDLAGDTQYF.

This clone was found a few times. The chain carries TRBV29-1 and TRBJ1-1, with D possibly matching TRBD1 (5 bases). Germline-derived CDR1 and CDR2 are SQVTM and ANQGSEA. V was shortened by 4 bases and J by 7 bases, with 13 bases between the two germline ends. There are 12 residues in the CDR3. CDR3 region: CSVAPGGYEAFF. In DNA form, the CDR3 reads TGCAGCGTTGCCCCGGGGGGATATGAAGCTTTCTTT.

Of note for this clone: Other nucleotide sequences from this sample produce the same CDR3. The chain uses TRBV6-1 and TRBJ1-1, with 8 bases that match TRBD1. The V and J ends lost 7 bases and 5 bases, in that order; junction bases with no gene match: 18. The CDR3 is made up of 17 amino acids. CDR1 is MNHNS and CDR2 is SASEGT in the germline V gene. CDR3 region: CASNDWYRGIGNTEAFF. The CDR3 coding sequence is TGTGCCAGCAATGATTGGTACAGGGGGATTGGGAATACTGAAGCTTTCTTT.

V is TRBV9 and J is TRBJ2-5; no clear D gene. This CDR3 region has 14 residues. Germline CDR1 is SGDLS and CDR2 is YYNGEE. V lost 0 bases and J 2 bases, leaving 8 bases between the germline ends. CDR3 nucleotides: TGTGCCAGCAGCGTAGAAGTCCTTCAAGAGACCCAGTACTTC. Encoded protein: CASSVEVLQETQYF.

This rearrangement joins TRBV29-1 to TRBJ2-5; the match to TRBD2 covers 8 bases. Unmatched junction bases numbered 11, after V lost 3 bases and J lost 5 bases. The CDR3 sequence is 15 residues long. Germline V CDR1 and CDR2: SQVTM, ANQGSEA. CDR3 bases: TGCAGCGTTGAGTGGCGGGGGGATGCCGGGGAGACCCAGTACTTC. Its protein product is CSVEWRGDAGETQYF.

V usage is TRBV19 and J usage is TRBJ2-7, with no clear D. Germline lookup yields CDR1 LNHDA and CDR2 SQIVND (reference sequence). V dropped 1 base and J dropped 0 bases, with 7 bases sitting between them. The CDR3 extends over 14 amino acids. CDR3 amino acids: CASSIGYGSYEQYF. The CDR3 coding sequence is TGTGCCAGTAGTATAGGTTATGGCTCCTACGAGCAGTACTTC.

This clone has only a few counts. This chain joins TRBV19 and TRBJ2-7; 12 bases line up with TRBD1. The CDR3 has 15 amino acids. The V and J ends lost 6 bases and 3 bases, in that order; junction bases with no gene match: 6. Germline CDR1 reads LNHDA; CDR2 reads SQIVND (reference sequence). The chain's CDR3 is CASSPGTGGSYEQYF. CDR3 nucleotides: TGTGCCAGTAGCCCCGGGACAGGGGGCAGCTACGAGCAGTACTTC.

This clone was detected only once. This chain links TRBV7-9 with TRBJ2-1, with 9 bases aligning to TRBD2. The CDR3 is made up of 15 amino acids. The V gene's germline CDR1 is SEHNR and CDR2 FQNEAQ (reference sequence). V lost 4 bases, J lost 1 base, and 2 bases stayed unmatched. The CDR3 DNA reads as TGTGCCAGCAGCTATAGCGGGAGTTCCTACAATGAGCAGTTCTTC. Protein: CASSYSGSSYNEQFF.

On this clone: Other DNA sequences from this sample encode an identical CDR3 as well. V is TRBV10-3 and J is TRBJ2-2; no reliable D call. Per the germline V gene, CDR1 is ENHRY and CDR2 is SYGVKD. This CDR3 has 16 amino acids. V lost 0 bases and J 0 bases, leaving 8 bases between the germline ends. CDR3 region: CAISESKPPNTGELFF. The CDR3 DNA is TGTGCCATCAGTGAGTCCAAGCCTCCGAACACCGGGGAGCTGTTTTTT.

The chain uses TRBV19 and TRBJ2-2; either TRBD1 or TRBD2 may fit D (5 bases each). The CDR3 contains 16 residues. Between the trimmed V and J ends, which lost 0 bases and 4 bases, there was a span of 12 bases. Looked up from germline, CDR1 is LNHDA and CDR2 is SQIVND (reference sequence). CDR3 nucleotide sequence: TGTGCCAGTAGTATAGATCTCAGGGACGTCACCGGGGAGCTGTTTTTT. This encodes CASSIDLRDVTGELFF.